Following are 32 T cell receptor beta chains from one sample sequenced in a study of early T cells in non-severe SARS-CoV-2 infection. TCRdb ran MiXCR on the 5' RACE reads and lists one entry per CDR3 protein. This sample has approximately 80,000 distinct CDR3 sequences, with around 10% found just once. Specimen: whole blood, collected at baseline. The receptors derive from an adult who was a healthcare worker with PCR-confirmed SARS-CoV-2 infection or an uninfected control (not recorded which).

This chain connects TRBV6-5 to TRBJ1-3, with no clear D. Trimming removed 7 bases at V and 0 bases at J, with 16 bases between. Per the germline V gene, CDR1 is MNHEY and CDR2 is SVGAGI. The CDR3 length is 16 residues. CDR3 region: CASTLSGRSSGNTIYF. The CDR3 DNA follows: TGTGCCAGCACCCTATCGGGAAGGAGCTCTGGAAACACCATATATTTT.

The rearrangement uses TRBV6-1 and TRBJ1-5; D uncertain. V lost 8 bases to trimming and J lost 4 bases, with 12 bases between them. The CDR3 length is 13 residues. Looked up from germline, CDR1 is MNHNS and CDR2 is SASEGT. CDR3 in DNA: TGTGCCAGCGAGTCGACCGGAAATCAGCCCCAGCATTTT. It specifies CASESTGNQPQHF.

This clonotype was observed many times. V gene TRBV6-1 combines with J gene TRBJ2-3; TRBD1 aligns across 7 bases. V lost 6 bases, J lost 1 base, and 4 bases stayed unmatched. The CDR3 consists of 14 residues. Germline lookup yields CDR1 MNHNS and CDR2 SASEGT. This CDR3 reads CASRQGTGTDTQYF. CDR3 coding DNA: TGTGCCAGCAGACAGGGGACAGGCACAGATACGCAGTATTTT.

V and J are TRBV5-6 and TRBJ2-3; possibly TRBD1 for D (6 bases). CDR3 size: 16 residues. Germline V lookup: CDR1 SGHDT, CDR2 YYEEEE. Between the trimmed V and J ends, which lost 3 bases and 6 bases, there was a span of 20 bases. CDR3 residues: CASSSGTSLLHDTQYF. The CDR3 region has the DNA TGTGCCAGCAGCTCCGGGACAAGCTTATTACACGATACGCAGTATTTT.

This clonotype was seen at least ten times. V usage is TRBV5-1 and J usage is TRBJ2-2; D is unclear. The germline V gene has CDR1 SGHRS and CDR2 YFSETQ. Between the trimmed V and J ends, which lost 3 bases and 1 base, there was a span of 7 bases. The CDR3 totals 14 residues. This CDR3 reads CASSWLVNTGELFF. CDR3 coding DNA: TGCGCCAGCAGCTGGTTGGTGAACACCGGGGAGCTGTTTTTT.

The V and J genes are TRBV7-2 and TRBJ2-2; D is uncertain. V lost 2 bases and J 0 bases, leaving 7 bases between the germline ends. CDR3 size: 15 residues. The V gene's germline CDR1 is SGHTA and CDR2 FQGNSA. CDR3 sequence (DNA): TGTGCCAGCAGCTTACAACAGCCGAACACCGGGGAGCTGTTTTTT. This sequence encodes CASSLQQPNTGELFF.

There are many counts of this clonotype. J is TRBJ2-3 and V is TRBV5-1, with D possibly being TRBD2 (5 bases). CDR3 length equals 15 residues. Between the trimmed V and J ends, which lost 4 bases and 0 bases, there was a span of 12 bases. The germline gives CDR1 SGHRS, CDR2 YFSETQ. This CDR3 is CASSPLGGSTDTQYF. The CDR3 DNA reads TGCGCCAGCAGCCCCCTGGGCGGGAGCACAGATACGCAGTATTTT.

This clonotype was observed a few times. The chain employs TRBV7-3 and TRBJ1-3; possibly TRBD1 for D (5 bases). The V end was cut by 5 bases, the J end by 9 bases, with 20 bases between. CDR1 and CDR2 from the germline V gene are SGHTA and FQGTGA. There are 15 residues in the CDR3. CDR3 loop: CASSPGGRPGGTIYF. CDR3 sequence (DNA): TGTGCCAGCAGCCCCGGGGGTCGACCGGGGGGCACCATATATTTT. Complete variable domain (other parts from reference TRBV7-3 and TRBJ1-3): GAGVSQTPSNKVTEKGKYVELRCDPISGHTALYWYRQSLGQGPEFLIYFQGTGAADDSGLPNDRFFAVRPEGSVSTLKIQRTERGDSAVYLCASSPGGRPGGTIYFGEGSWLTVV.

This clonotype was detected a few times. The chain employs TRBV7-2 and TRBJ2-7; perhaps D is TRBD1 or TRBD2 (6 bases each). The CDR3 has 15 residues. Trimming took 2 bases from V and 3 from J, leaving 14 bases between them. Germline lookup yields CDR1 SGHTA and CDR2 FQGNSA. The CDR3, as DNA: TGTGCCAGCAGCTTAACGGGGGCGCGGGGCTACGAGCAGTACTTC. Translating it yields CASSLTGARGYEQYF. The complete variable domain, with remaining parts taken from reference TRBV7-2 and TRBJ2-7, reads GAGVSQSPSNKVTEKGKDVELRCDPISGHTALYWYRQSLGQGLEFLIYFQGNSAPDKSGLPSDRFSAERTGGSVSTLTIQRTQQEDSAVYLCASSLTGARGYEQYFGPGTRLTVT.

This clonotype was counted a few times. This rearrangement joins TRBV5-1 to TRBJ2-7, with 7 bases fitting TRBD1. CDR3 length: 15 amino acids. Unmatched junction bases numbered 7, after V lost 1 base and J lost 3 bases. CDR1 SGHRS and CDR2 YFSETQ come from the germline V gene. The CDR3 protein is CASSLLESGGYEQYF. In DNA form, the CDR3 reads TGCGCCAGCAGCTTGCTTGAGTCAGGGGGCTACGAGCAGTACTTC.

This clonotype was seen a handful of times. The chain recombines TRBV20-1 with TRBJ2-5; 9 nucleotides agree with TRBD2. Germline CDR1 DFQATT, CDR2 SNEGSKA (reference sequence). V lost 1 base, J lost 4 bases, and 1 base stayed unmatched. The CDR3 spans 13 residues. The CDR3 DNA reads as TGCAGTGCTAGAGCTAGCGGGGCAGAGACCCAGTACTTC. The encoded protein is CSARASGAETQYF.

The table lists this clonotype with a few counts. V is TRBV2 and J is TRBJ1-4; TRBD1 matches 7 bases. V gave up 8 bases and J gave up 3 bases; unmatched junction bases: 9. This CDR3 contains 15 residues. Germline CDR1 is SNHLY and CDR2 is FYNNEI. The CDR3 DNA follows: TGTGCCAGCCGTGTCCTAGACAGGGCTAATGAAAAACTGTTTTTT. Amino acids: CASRVLDRANEKLFF.

The gene calls are TRBV10-3 and TRBJ2-1; D unresolved. Germline CDR1 ENHRY, CDR2 SYGVKD. This CDR3 region has 12 residues. V gave up 8 bases and J gave up 6 bases, with 11 bases separating them. CDR3 amino acids: CAIGPWGNEQFF. The CDR3 DNA follows: TGTGCCATCGGGCCGTGGGGCAATGAGCAGTTCTTC.

A few counts support this clonotype. The chain carries TRBV19 and TRBJ2-7, with D possibly being TRBD1 (6 bases). Germline-derived CDR1 and CDR2 are LNHDA and SQIVND (reference sequence). The V end was cut by 10 bases, the J end by 4 bases, with 17 bases between. There are 13 residues in the CDR3. In DNA, the CDR3 is TGTGCCACTCACGACAGGTCCGAATACGAGCAGTACTTC. The encoded protein is CATHDRSEYEQYF.

This clonotype was observed a few times. The chain recombines TRBV29-1 with TRBJ2-3; 8 positions match TRBD2. The CDR3 runs to 13 residues. V lost 3 bases to trimming and J lost 3 bases; unmatched junction nucleotides: 2. The V gene's germline CDR1 is SQVTM and CDR2 ANQGSEA. The CDR3 protein is CSVDGGDTDTQYF. The CDR3 bases are TGCAGCGTTGACGGGGGGGATACAGATACGCAGTATTTT.

The V call is TRBV7-9, the J call TRBJ2-5; D not resolved. The CDR3 runs to 11 residues. Germline V gives CDR1 SEHNR, CDR2 FQNEAQ (reference sequence). Deletions cut 5 bases from V and 5 bases from J, with 6 bases between. CDR3: CASSPAETQYF. Here the CDR3 DNA reads TGTGCCAGCAGCCCAGCGGAGACCCAGTACTTC.

J is TRBJ1-1 and V is TRBV29-1; perhaps TRBD1 as D (6 bases). Germline assignment: CDR1 SQVTM and CDR2 ANQGSEA. V gave up 8 bases and J gave up 10 bases, with 20 bases separating them. There are 12 residues in the CDR3. CDR3 in amino acids: CSTRRGEQGAFF. The CDR3 bases are TGCAGCACCCGAAGGGGGGAGCAGGGAGCTTTCTTT.

This clonotype was seen a handful of times. The chain couples TRBV7-3 to TRBJ2-2, with D uncertain. V was cut by 1 base and J by 1 base, with 7 bases left in between. Germline assignment: CDR1 SGHTA and CDR2 FQGTGA. This CDR3 is 15 amino acids long. The CDR3: CASSLIPGNTGELFF. Here the CDR3 DNA reads TGTGCCAGCAGCTTAATCCCGGGGAACACCGGGGAGCTGTTTTTT. The full variable domain, with the rest looked up from reference TRBV7-3 and TRBJ2-2, is GAGVSQTPSNKVTEKGKYVELRCDPISGHTALYWYRQSLGQGPEFLIYFQGTGAADDSGLPNDRFFAVRPEGSVSTLKIQRTERGDSAVYLCASSLIPGNTGELFFGEGSRLTVL.

This clonotype was counted only a few times. The chain carries TRBV25-1 and TRBJ2-3; TRBD1 matches 8 bases. V was pared by 0 bases and J by 5 bases, with 7 bases of the junction left unmatched. This CDR3 is built from 16 residues. Germline-derived CDR1 and CDR2 are MGHDK and SYGVNS. CDR3 residues: CASSEYIRTGRDTQYF. The CDR3 bases are TGTGCCAGCAGTGAATATATTAGGACAGGGAGAGATACGCAGTATTTT.

This clonotype turned up a few times. The chain employs TRBV6-5 and TRBJ2-1, with D hard to call. This CDR3 is built from 10 residues. The V gene's germline CDR1 is MNHEY and CDR2 SVGAGI. Trimming pared 6 bases from V and 7 bases from J, leaving 4 bases between. CDR3 in DNA: TGTGCCAGCAGGGGGAATGAGCAGTTCTTC. Protein: CASRGNEQFF.

This clonotype was recorded at least ten times. The chain links TRBV9 to TRBJ1-2; weak D call: TRBD1 (6 bases). This CDR3 has 16 residues. Trimming stripped 3 bases from V and 8 bases from J, with 23 bases between. Germline V gives CDR1 SGDLS, CDR2 YYNGEE. The CDR3 DNA follows: TGTGCCAGCAGCGCAGACGGGACACCAGTACTGGGAGGCTACACCTTC. As protein: CASSADGTPVLGGYTF.

This clonotype has at least ten counts. The J gene is TRBJ2-2, the V gene TRBV6-2 or TRBV6-3; TRBD2 matches at 14 bases. V gave up 4 bases and J gave up 0 bases; unmatched junction bases: 4. This CDR3 contains 18 residues. Germline V lookup: CDR1 MNHEY, CDR2 SVGEGT. The CDR3 region is CASSFTTSGGANTGELFF. In DNA form, the CDR3 reads TGTGCCAGCAGTTTCACGACTAGCGGGGGGGCGAACACCGGGGAGCTGTTTTTT.

This chain joins TRBV6-1 and TRBJ1-1; 7 bases fit TRBD1. V lost 8 bases, J lost 2 bases, and 5 bases stayed unmatched. Germline loops: CDR1 MNHNS, CDR2 SASEGT. This CDR3 comprises 13 residues. CDR3: CASGTEKNTEAFF. CDR3 nucleotide sequence: TGTGCCAGCGGGACAGAAAAAAACACTGAAGCTTTCTTT.

The sample holds a few counts of this clonotype. The chain links TRBV9 to TRBJ1-4; 7 bases agree with TRBD1. This CDR3 is built from 15 residues. Germline CDR1 is SGDLS and CDR2 is YYNGEE. Germline trimming cut 3 bases from V and 8 bases from J; bases unmatched to any gene: 10. CDR3 sequence reads: CASSALTGSNEKLFF. The CDR3 nucleotides read TGTGCCAGCAGCGCGCTGACAGGGTCCAACGAAAAACTGTTTTTT.

This clonotype has a handful of counts. The chain recombines TRBV14 with TRBJ2-3, with 7 bases fitting TRBD2. V lost 0 bases and J lost 0; bases outside the gene matches: 6. CDR1 and CDR2 from the germline V gene are SGHDN and FVKESK. The CDR3 has 17 amino acids. For the CDR3, the DNA is TGTGCCAGCAGCCAAGATCGGGGGGAGACTAGCACAGATACGCAGTATTTT. It yields the protein CASSQDRGETSTDTQYF.

This clonotype was found a few times. The rearrangement links TRBV7-6 to TRBJ2-5; a possible D gene is TRBD2 (6 bases). The CDR3 covers 15 residues. CDR1 and CDR2 (germline): SGHVS, FNYEAQ. V lost 1 base and J lost 4, with 13 bases in between. The CDR3 DNA sequence: TGTGCCAGCAGCTTAGGTTCTGGAGGGCGAGAGACCCAGTACTTC. Residues: CASSLGSGGRETQYF.

With respect to this clonotype: Being one base from a much bigger clone, this may be a read error. V usage is TRBV29-1 and J usage is TRBJ1-1; no clear D gene. The CDR3 sequence is 10 residues long. Germline V CDR1 and CDR2: SQVTM, ANQGSEA. V was clipped by 5 bases and J by 1 base, with 2 bases between them. The chain's CDR3 is CSVQNTEAFF. The CDR3 DNA follows: TGCAGCGTTCAGAACACTGAAGCTTTCTTT.

V gene TRBV6-2 or TRBV6-3 combines with J gene TRBJ2-1, with 9 bases fitting TRBD2. The CDR3 contains 16 residues. Germline-derived CDR1 and CDR2 are MNHEY and SVGEGT. The V gene end was trimmed by 0 bases and the J gene end by 3 bases; junction bases not matched to a gene: 3. The CDR3 region has the DNA TGTGCCAGCAGTTACTCCAGCGGGGGGAACTACAATGAGCAGTTCTTC. Amino acid sequence: CASSYSSGGNYNEQFF.

The chain recombines TRBV7-8 with TRBJ2-3; D is possibly TRBD2 (7 bases). The ends were cut back, 7 bases at V and 2 bases at J, with 19 bases in the middle. Germline V CDR1 and CDR2: SGHVS, FQNEAQ. The CDR3 consists of 16 residues. CDR3: CASTQVGGGSTDTQYF. The CDR3 DNA is TGTGCCAGCACCCAAGTTGGGGGGGGCTCCACAGATACGCAGTATTTT.

The CDR3 loop reads CASRIAGTTNYGYTF. The DNA for the CDR3 is TGCGCCAGCAGGATTGCCGGGACAACTAACTATGGCTACACCTTC. The chain carries TRBV5-1 and TRBJ1-2; possible D gene TRBD1, 6 bases. The ends were cut back, 5 bases at V and 0 bases at J, with 14 bases in the middle. The V gene's germline CDR1 is SGHRS and CDR2 YFSETQ. This CDR3 spans 15 amino acids.

This clonotype came up many times. V usage is TRBV3-1 and J usage is TRBJ2-7, with D possibly matching TRBD2 (5 bases). This CDR3 has 12 residues. Germline loops: CDR1 LGHDT, CDR2 YNNKEL (reference sequence). V was trimmed by 3 bases and J by 3 bases, leaving 6 bases between them. The CDR3 sequence is CASSHRDYEQYF. The CDR3 bases are TGTGCCAGCAGCCATCGGGACTACGAGCAGTACTTC.

V is TRBV7-2 and J is TRBJ2-2, with D hard to call. This CDR3 comprises 13 residues. From germline, CDR1 is SGHTA and CDR2 FQGNSA. The ends were cut back, 6 bases at V and 4 bases at J, with 9 bases in the middle. DNA for the CDR3: TGTGCCAGCAGTCCGCGGCGCACCGGGGAGCTGTTTTTT. Protein product: CASSPRRTGELFF.